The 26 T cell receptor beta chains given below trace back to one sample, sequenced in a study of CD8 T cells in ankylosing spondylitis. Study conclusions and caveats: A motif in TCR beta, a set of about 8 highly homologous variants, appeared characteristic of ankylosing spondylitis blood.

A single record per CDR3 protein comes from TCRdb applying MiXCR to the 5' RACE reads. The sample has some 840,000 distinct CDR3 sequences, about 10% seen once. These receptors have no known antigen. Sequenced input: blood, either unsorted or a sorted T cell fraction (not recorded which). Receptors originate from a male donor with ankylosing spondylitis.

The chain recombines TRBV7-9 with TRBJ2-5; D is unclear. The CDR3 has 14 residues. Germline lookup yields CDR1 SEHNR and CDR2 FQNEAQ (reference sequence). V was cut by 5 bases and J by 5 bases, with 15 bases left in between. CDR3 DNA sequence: TGTGCCAGCAGCAAAGGGATTCTCGGGGAGACCCAGTACTTC. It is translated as CASSKGILGETQYF.

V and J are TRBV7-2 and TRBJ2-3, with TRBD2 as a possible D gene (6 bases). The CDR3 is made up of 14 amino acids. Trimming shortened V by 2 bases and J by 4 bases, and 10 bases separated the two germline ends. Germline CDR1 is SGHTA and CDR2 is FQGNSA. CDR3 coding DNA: TGTGCCAGCAGCTTAATCGGGGGAGCAGATACGCAGTATTTT. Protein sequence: CASSLIGGADTQYF.

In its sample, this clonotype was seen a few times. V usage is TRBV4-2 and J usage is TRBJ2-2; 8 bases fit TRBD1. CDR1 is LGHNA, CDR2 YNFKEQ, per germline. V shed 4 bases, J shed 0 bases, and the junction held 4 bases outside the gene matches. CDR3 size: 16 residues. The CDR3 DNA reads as TGTGCCAGCAGCCGGACAGGGAACCCGAACACCGGGGAGCTGTTTTTT. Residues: CASSRTGNPNTGELFF.

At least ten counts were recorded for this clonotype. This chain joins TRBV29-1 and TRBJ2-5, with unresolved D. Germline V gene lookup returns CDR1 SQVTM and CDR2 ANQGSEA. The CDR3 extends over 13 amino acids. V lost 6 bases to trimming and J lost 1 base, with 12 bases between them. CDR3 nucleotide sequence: TGCAGCGTGACTCGCAGCCCCCAAGAGACCCAGTACTTC. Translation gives CSVTRSPQETQYF.

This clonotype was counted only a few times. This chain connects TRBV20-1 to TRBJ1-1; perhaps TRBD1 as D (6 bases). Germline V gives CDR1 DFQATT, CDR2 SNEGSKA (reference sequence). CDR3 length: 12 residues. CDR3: CSSKGVGTEAFF. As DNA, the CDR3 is TGCAGCTCGAAGGGGGTGGGCACTGAAGCTTTCTTT.

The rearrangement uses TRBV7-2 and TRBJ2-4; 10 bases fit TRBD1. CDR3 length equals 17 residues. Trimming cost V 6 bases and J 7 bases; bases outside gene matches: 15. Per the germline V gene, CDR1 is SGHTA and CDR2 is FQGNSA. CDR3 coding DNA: TGTGCCAGCAGGACCGGGACAGGGGAACCGATGGGGAACATTCAGTACTTC. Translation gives CASRTGTGEPMGNIQYF.

This CDR3 is CASSFLGENQPQHF. The CDR3 DNA reads as TGTGCCAGCAGTTTCTTGGGAGAAAATCAGCCCCAGCATTTT. The chain is built from TRBV12-3 or TRBV12-4 and TRBJ1-5; D not resolved. V was trimmed by 3 bases and J by 4 bases, leaving 10 bases between them. The CDR3 covers 14 residues.

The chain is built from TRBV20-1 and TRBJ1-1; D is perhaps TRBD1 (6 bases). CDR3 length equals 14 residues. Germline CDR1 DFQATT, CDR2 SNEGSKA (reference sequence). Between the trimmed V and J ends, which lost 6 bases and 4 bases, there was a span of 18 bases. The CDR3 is CSATSGGGGTEAFF. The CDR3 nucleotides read TGCAGTGCCACATCGGGGGGCGGGGGCACTGAAGCTTTCTTT.

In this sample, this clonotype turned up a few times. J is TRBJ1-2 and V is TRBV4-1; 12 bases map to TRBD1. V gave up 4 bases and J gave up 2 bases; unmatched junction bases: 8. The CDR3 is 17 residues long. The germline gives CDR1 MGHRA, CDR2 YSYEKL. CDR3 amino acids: CASSPTRDRGRNYGYTF. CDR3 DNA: TGCGCCAGCAGCCCGACGCGGGACAGGGGGCGCAACTATGGCTACACCTTC.

The CDR3 nucleotides are TGTGCCAGTAGTATTCTGGGCGGGAGTACGGTCCATGAGCAGTTCTTC. It specifies CASSILGGSTVHEQFF. V usage is TRBV19 and J usage is TRBJ2-1; 7 bases agree with TRBD2. Per germline, CDR1 LNHDA and CDR2 SQIVND (reference sequence). V trimming: 3 bases; J trimming: 8 bases; junction bases outside the gene matches: 13. The CDR3 is 16 amino acids.

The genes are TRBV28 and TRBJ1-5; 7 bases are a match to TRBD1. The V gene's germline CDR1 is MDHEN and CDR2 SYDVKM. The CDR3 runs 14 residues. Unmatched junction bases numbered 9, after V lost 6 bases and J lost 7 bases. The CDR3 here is CASSLTGYGQPQHF. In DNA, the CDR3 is TGTGCCAGCAGCCTGACAGGGTACGGGCAGCCCCAGCATTTT.

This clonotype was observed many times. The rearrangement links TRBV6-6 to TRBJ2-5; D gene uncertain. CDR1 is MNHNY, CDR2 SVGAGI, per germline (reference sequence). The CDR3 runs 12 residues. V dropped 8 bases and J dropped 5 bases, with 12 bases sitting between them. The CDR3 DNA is TGTGCCAGCGGCTGGAGTGCGGAGACCCAGTACTTC. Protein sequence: CASGWSAETQYF.

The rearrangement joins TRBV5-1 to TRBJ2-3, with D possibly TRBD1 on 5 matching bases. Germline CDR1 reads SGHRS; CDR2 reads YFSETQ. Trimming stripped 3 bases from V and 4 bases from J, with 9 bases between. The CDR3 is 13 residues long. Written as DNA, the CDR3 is TGCGCCAGCAGCTCCGCAGGGTCAGATACGCAGTATTTT. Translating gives CASSSAGSDTQYF.

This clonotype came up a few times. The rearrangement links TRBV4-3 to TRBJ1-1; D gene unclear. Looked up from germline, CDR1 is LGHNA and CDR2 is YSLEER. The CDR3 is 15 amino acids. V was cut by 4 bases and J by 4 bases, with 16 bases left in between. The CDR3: CASSPSMWEGTEAFF. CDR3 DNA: TGCGCCAGCAGCCCTAGTATGTGGGAGGGCACTGAAGCTTTCTTT.

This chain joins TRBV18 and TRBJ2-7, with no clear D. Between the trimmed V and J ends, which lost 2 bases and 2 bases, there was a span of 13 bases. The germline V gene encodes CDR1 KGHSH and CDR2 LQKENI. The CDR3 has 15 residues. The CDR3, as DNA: TGTGCCAGCTCACCAGTCGTGGACCCAACCTACGAGCAGTACTTC. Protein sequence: CASSPVVDPTYEQYF.

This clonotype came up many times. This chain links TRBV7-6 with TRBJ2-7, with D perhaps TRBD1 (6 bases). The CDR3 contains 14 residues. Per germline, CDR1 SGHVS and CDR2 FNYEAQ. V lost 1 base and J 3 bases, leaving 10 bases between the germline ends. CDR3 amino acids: CASSLGPRGYEQYF. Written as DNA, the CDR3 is TGTGCCAGCAGCTTAGGTCCCAGGGGCTACGAGCAGTACTTC.

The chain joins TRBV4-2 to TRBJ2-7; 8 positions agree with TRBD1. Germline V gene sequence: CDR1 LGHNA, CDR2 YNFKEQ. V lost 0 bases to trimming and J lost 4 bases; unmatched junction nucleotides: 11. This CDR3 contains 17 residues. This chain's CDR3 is CASSQDALGQETYEQYF. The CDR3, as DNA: TGTGCCAGCAGCCAAGATGCCCTGGGACAGGAAACATACGAGCAGTACTTC.

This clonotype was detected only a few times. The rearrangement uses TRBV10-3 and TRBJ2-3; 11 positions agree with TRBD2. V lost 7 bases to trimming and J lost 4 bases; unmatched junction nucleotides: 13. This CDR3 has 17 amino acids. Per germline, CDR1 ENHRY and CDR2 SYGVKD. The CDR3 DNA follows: TGTGCCATCAACCGCGGGACTAGCGGCATTACGCCAGATACGCAGTATTTT. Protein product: CAINRGTSGITPDTQYF.

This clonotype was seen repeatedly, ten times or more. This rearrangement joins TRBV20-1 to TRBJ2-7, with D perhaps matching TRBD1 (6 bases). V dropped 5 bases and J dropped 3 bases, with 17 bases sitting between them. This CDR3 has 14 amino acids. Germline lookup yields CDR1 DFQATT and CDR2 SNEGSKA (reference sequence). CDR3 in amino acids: CSAPVRSDSYEQYF. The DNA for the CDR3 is TGCAGTGCTCCTGTGAGGTCGGACAGCTACGAGCAGTACTTC.

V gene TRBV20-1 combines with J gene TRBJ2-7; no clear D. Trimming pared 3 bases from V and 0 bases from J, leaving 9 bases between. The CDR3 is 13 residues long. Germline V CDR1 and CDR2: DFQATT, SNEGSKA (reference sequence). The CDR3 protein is CSARERSSYEQYF. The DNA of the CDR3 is TGCAGTGCTAGGGAGAGGAGCTCCTACGAGCAGTACTTC.

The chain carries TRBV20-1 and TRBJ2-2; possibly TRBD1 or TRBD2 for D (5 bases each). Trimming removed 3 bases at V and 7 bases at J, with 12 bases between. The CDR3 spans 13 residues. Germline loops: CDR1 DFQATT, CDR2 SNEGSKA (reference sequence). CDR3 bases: TGCAGTGCTAGTAGGGGAGTTGGCGGGGAGCTGTTTTTT. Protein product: CSASRGVGGELFF.

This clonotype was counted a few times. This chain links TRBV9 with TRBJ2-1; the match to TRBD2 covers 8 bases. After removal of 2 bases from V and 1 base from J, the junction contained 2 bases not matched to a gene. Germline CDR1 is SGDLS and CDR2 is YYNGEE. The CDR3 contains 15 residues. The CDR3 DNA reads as TGTGCCAGCAGCGTCCAGCGGGGGTCCTACAATGAGCAGTTCTTC. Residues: CASSVQRGSYNEQFF.

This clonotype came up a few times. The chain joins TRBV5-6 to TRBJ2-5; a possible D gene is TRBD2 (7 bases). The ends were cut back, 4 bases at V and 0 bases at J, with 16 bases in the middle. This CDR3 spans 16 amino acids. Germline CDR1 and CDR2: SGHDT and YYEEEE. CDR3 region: CASSGGGHLYQETQYF. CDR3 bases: TGTGCCAGCAGCGGGGGGGGACATCTGTACCAAGAGACCCAGTACTTC. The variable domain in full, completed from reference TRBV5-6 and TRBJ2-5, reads DAGVTQSPTHLIKTRGQQVTLRCSPKSGHDTVSWYQQALGQGPQFIFQYYEEEERQRGNFPDRFSGHQFPNYSSELNVNALLLGDSALYLCASSGGGHLYQETQYFGPGTRLLVL.

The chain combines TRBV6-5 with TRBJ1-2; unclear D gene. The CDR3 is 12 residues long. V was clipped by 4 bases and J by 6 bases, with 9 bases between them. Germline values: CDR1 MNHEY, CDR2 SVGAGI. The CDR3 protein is CASSSDKHGYTF. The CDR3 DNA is TGTGCCAGCAGTTCTGACAAGCATGGCTACACCTTC.

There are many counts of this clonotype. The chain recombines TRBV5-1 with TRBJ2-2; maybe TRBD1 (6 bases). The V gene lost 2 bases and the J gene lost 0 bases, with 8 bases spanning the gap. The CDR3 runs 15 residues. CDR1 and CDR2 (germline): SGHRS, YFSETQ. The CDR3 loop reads CASSFRTANTGELFF. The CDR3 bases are TGCGCCAGCAGCTTCCGGACAGCGAACACCGGGGAGCTGTTTTTT.

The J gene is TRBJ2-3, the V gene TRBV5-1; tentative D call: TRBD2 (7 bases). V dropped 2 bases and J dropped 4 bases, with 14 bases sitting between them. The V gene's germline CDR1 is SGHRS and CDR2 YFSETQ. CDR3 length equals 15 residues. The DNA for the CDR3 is TGCGCCAGCAGCTTCTTAGGGGGGGGCTCAGATACGCAGTATTTT. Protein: CASSFLGGGSDTQYF.